This T cell receptor beta chain was retrieved from a study of cytomegalovirus exposure and HLA in healthy donors (dated by TCRdb to the late 2010s). Notes on the research overall: In an earlier analysis of about 560 of the donors, 250 to 300 Gb of sequence data and just under 120 million unique TCR beta sequences from 150 million to 200 million T cells were reported. Donor age, sex, ethnicity and CMV serostatus were collected together with the repertoire data. To predict cytomegalovirus infection status, the study combined high-throughput TCR immunosequencing, statistical association of individual TCRs with disease status, and machine learning. Because of strong linkage in the cohort, roughly 5 DR-DQ haplotypes were treated as single units for association and clustering. The study profiled the T cell repertoires of approximately 700 subjects by immunosequencing and related them to cytomegalovirus serostatus. To decide whether each TCR beta V gene segment behaved as functional or pseudogenic, an earlier analysis of several hundred of the donors relied on high-throughput TCR beta sequencing. Across 300 to 500 genotyped donors of the cohort, an average of about 250,000 unique TCR beta nucleotide sequences per donor were sequenced, and around 20% of those sequences were non-productive. About 280 gigabases of sequencing data and 75 million to 85 million unique TCR sequences made up an early release that covered 500 to 650 HLA-typed donors. In addition to the first cohort of 666 subjects, a separate validation cohort of 120 different subjects was used. All discovery cohort repertoires had been generated using a single sequencing platform. Typing coverage varied by locus: roughly 629-640 donors for A, B, C, DRB1 and DQB1; roughly 510 for DQA1; more than 600 for DPA1; 450 to 480 for DPB1. Of the approximately 400 genotyped donors, approximately 82% fell in the genetic ancestry cluster associated with self-reported Caucasian donors. The later analysis used no new phenotypic data to find candidate immune exposures, relying instead on TCR beta sequences and their occurrence across donors. To study patterns of TCR occurrence, a later analysis re-analyzed previously published TCR beta repertoires from under 750 donors and added high-resolution HLA genotyping. Class I and class II HLA loci were covered by the typing at four-digit resolution. A later genetic analysis took genome-wide SNP genotypes for about 65% of the roughly 670 donors and used that subset as a discovery cohort. The study aimed to test whether cataloging public T cell receptors could reveal signatures of past pathogen exposure. The study at large found these results: Because the 87-base-pair reads could not distinguish some IMGT-functional V segments, including TRBV6-2 and TRBV6-3, those segments were excluded. The study gave a list of about 150 TCR beta chains associated with cytomegalovirus. In an earlier analysis of 587 of the donors, most TCR beta V segments were observed in productive rearrangements about 87% or about 30% of the time, broadly matching IMGT annotations. The cohort was sequenced for TCR beta chains only, and without alpha or paired-chain data the features that could be detected were limited. While some public TCRs were present in many individuals, most TCR sequences turned up only very rarely across donors. In a later analysis, several top co-occurrence clusters were reported to appear linked to parvovirus B19, influenza, CMV and Epstein-Barr virus. In a later analysis, HLA-associated TCR beta chains were found to be more clonally expanded and to have lower generation probabilities than equally common non-associated chains. HLA typing was unavailable for some donors at each locus, so association tests used only the typed subset. When HLA alleles, especially DR and DQ, strongly co-occurred, attributing TCR associations to individual alleles was difficult. CMV serostatus was the only immune exposure information available for the cohort. Some 16 rarely observed V segments, including chromosome 9 orphons, were excluded from the earlier analysis of about 610 of the donors because counts were too low. In vitro tests confirmed that three of the cytomegalovirus-associated TCR beta chains recognize cytomegalovirus antigens. Sequencing depth was assumed to be roughly uniform across donors in the presence/absence analyses, though that assumption may not hold. According to a later genetic analysis, donors in an Asian-associated ancestry cluster had fewer N-insertions in productive TCRs than the roughly 670-donor mean. In a later analysis, around 17,000 TCR beta sequences were associated with specific HLA alleles at a false discovery rate of 0.05. In a later analysis, TCR association rates were found to vary across HLA loci, with the most associated TCRs seen for DRB1 alleles and the fewest for HLA-C alleles. A further reported finding was that TCR beta sequences accurately predicted the HLA-A and HLA-B alleles for most subjects in the first cohort. It was suggested by the authors that the approach could potentially be generalized to other disease states and immunological phenotypes. A cluster of highly shared sequence variants was judged likely to represent a technical artifact of the sequencing pipeline. Linkage disequilibrium might explain the correlated functional status among segregating V segments, but an unknown experimental factor could not be excluded. In a later genetic analysis, a missense DCLRE1C variant was associated with V-gene and J-gene trimming of TCR beta chains, and the association was replicated in an independent cohort. According to a later analysis, most CMV-associated TCR beta chains appeared to be HLA-restricted, and the HLA associations seemed to be driven largely by CMV exposure. The classifier was reported to diagnose cytomegalovirus status with high specificity and sensitivity in both the original cohort and the validation cohort.

Receptors were amplified or captured by the immunoSEQ multiplex PCR assay. For the multiplex PCR, a mixture combining 60 forward primers for TCR Vbeta segments and 13 reverse primers for TCR Jbeta segments was used. Amplification of the CDR3 region of rearranged TCR beta genes was performed with a multiplex PCR assay on genomic DNA. Amplified TCR beta libraries were sequenced as 87-base-pair reads on the Illumina HiSeq System. The authors' pipeline ran thus. In a later analysis, tens of millions of unique TCR beta chains were counted across the approximately 640 repertoires, and approximately 11 million of these chains were shared by at least two donors. Raw reads were error-corrected and collapsed into unique sequences by a nearest-neighbor algorithm in which closely related sequences were merged to remove PCR and sequencing errors. Alignment of CDR3 sequences to IMGT reference sequences was used to assign V, D and J gene segments. Each retained sequence needed at least a six-nucleotide match to both a V gene segment and a J gene segment. Rearrangements were called productive when the CDR3 lacked stop codons and stayed in frame with V and J; all others were non-productive. CDR3 was defined by IMGT convention, running from the second conserved V-encoded cysteine to the conserved J-encoded phenylalanine. In an earlier analysis of more than 550 of the donors, sequences lacking an unambiguous match to a single V gene segment were excluded. An earlier analysis of over 450 of the donors classified V segments as functional when productive rearrangements were above 56.7% and as segregating when the standard deviation between donors was above 5%. To diagnose cytomegalovirus status from the catalog of TCR beta chain sequences, a statistical classification framework was built. V and J gene assignment, in a later analysis, came from comparing TCR nucleotide sequences with IMGT/GENE-DB human TR gene sequences. In a later analysis, CDR3 sequences and most-parsimonious VDJ recombination scenarios were assigned using the TCRdist pipeline. A later analysis defined each TCR beta chain by its CDR3 amino acid sequence plus V-gene family, and excluded reads lacking a unique V-gene family. A later analysis removed 450 to 600 highly shared, low-generation-probability nucleotide sequences to deal with suspected cross-contamination and a sequencing artifact. In a later analysis, a clonal expansion index was calculated for each public chain from normalized within-repertoire ranks of inferred template counts. In a later analysis, generation probabilities were computed using a VDJ recombination model fitted to out-of-frame rearrangements, and the results were checked against IGoR. In a later analysis, TCR-TCR, TCR-HLA and TCR-CMV co-occurrence was scored with hypergeometric tests, and a repertoire-size bias correction was applied to TCR pairs. To estimate false discovery rates, a later analysis permuted the HLA or CMV assignments 20 times. In a later analysis, co-occurring TCRs were grouped with DBSCAN, and TCRdist sequence similarity was added when clustering was performed within HLA-allele-positive subsets. Repertoires with fewer than 30,000 or more than 120,000 public chains were left out of co-occurrence clustering, as were five repertoires with anomalous nucleotide sharing. Imported from immuneACCESS, the table was reduced by TCRdb to in-frame sequences with V and J called. These copies leave out some clones; in studies compared against another copy, an unresolved V gene accounts for under half, and the cause of the remainder is not known. V, J and clone size reflect that table, while D and trimming were determined from the DNA. The sample table shows some 190,000 clones, and roughly 86% are seen once. Roughly 1.8% of the sample is taken by the ten largest.

The cohort consisted of 600 to 750 healthy bone marrow donors. At the time of sampling, all cohort members were nominally healthy, though unrecorded immune exposures were likely present. The donor was CMV seronegative and was included in the group of under 450 seronegative cohort members. Every donor gave a peripheral blood sample, and the peripheral blood mononuclear cells from that sample were used for TCR beta sequencing. Genomic DNA extraction from the blood cell samples was performed with the Qiagen DNeasy Blood Extraction Kit. Trimmed from V: 5 bases; trimmed from J: 2 bases; junction bases lacking a gene match: 9. Sequences MNHNY (CDR1) and SVGAGI (CDR2) are obtained from the germline V gene (reference sequence). The CDR3 runs 16 amino acids, cysteine and phenylalanine included. Solely the CDR3 DNA is kept, with 48 bases framed from the first base. For this clone: Its antigen remains undetermined. No quality values exist for individual bases; no much larger clone is one base distant.

This clonotype was obtained from a woman between 18 and 30 years old in good health and CMV-seronegative. Sequences were obtained from PBMCs. The rearranged chain carries TRBV6-6 and TRBJ2-7, with 10 bases aligning to TRBD1. The DNA is TGTGCCAGCAGTATGACCCCGGGACAGGGGCCCTACGAGCAGTACTTC. Its protein reads: CASSMTPGQGPYEQYF.